This entry features one T cell receptor beta chain sequence. Its antigen remains unknown. The cDNA was synthesized by means of template-switch 5'RACE, which was carried out with 10-nucleotide random UMIs. Per sequencing run, 15-18 subjects together gave over 160 million TCR-beta sequences. MiXCR, applied by TCRdb to the 5' RACE reads, yields one record per CDR3 protein. The table has about 30,000 distinct CDR3 sequences, 10% to 15% seen once. The data are from a study of neurological immune-mediated disorders. General observations from the study: The level of TCR clonal expansion was highest in patients with HTLV-1-associated myelopathy and lowest in multiple sclerosis, where it fell below the level seen in healthy controls. Private repertoires in all groups were suggested by the absence of shared CDR3 amino acid sequences among expanded clones across subjects.

Sequences were obtained from PBMCs. The clonotype comes from a man in his fifties or sixties in good health.

CDR3 sequence (DNA): TGTGCCAGCAGCCTTCACAGGGGATCCCACTATGGCTACACCTTC. It translates to CASSLHRGSHYGYTF. This sequence joins TRBV14 and TRBJ1-2; 7 bases map to TRBD1. The CDR3 has 15 amino acids. Per germline, CDR1 SGHDN and CDR2 FVKESK. Trimming removed 4 bases from V and 3 bases from J; junction bases left unmatched: 8. Variable domain in full (rest from reference TRBV14 and TRBJ1-2): EAGVTQFPSHSVIEKGQTVTLRCDPISGHDNLYWYRRVMGKEIKFLLHFVKESKQDESGMPNNRFLAERTGGTYSTLKVQPAELEDSGVYFCASSLHRGSHYGYTFGSGTRLTVV.